The present TCR beta chain was sequenced within a study of blood T cell repertoires in COVID-19 (dated by TCRdb to about 2020). As for the study more broadly: Collaborator samples came from the United States, Italy and Spain and covered acute and convalescent phases of COVID-19. Subjects who had been exposed to COVID-19, were actively infected with it, or had recovered from it provided the deeply sampled blood TCRbeta repertoires that made up the dataset. The samples were drawn from the first 160 participants of the ongoing ImmuneRACE study and from 1,254 subjects provided by 6 global collaborators. The sample metadata nearly always contained a de-identified subject ID, COVID-19 status, age in years and sex. A freely available public database, intended as a resource for researchers studying the immune response to SARS-CoV-2, is where the repertoires were released. Where available, HLA class I and class II types were taken from metadata supplied by the sample provider and were not determined by assay-based typing. The prospective study material was composed of cDNA or gDNA derived from T cells, B-cell-depleted T cells, or PBMCs. Study-wide conclusions, independent of this receptor: How much clinical and demographic metadata was included differed by source and by participant, and the metadata was provided uncurated.

Concerning this clone itself: This clone's antigen is unknown. No much larger clone is present one base from it, and per-base qualities are unavailable.

TCRbeta CDR3 regions were amplified from genomic DNA using the immunoSEQ Assay, a bias-controlled multiplex PCR. As for the authors' bioinformatics: The number of nucleated cells in each sample was estimated from the amplification of reference gene primers within the assay. To quantify the absolute abundance of each unique TCRbeta CDR3 rearrangement, sequence reads were collapsed and filtered. Productive Simpson clonality was computed per sample as the square root of Simpson's diversity index over productive rearrangements. Imported from immuneACCESS, the table was reduced by TCRdb to in-frame sequences with V and J called. These copies leave out some clones; in studies compared against another copy, an unresolved V gene accounts for under half, and the cause of the remainder is not known. The V and J calls and clone size come from that table; D and trimming were worked out from the DNA. This sample is represented by roughly 120,000 clones; roughly 84% of them were singletons. The ten biggest clones cover roughly 0.89% of the sample.

Each collaborating institution followed its own protocols to collect whole blood in K2EDTA tubes. Collaborator samples were shipped for TCRbeta analysis as frozen whole blood, isolated PBMCs, or DNA extracted from either sample type. This TCR was recovered from an older woman with acute or convalescent COVID-19. Sequenced: peripheral blood.

The nucleotide sequence reads TGTGCCAGCAGTTTCCAAAGAGCGGAGACCCAGTACTTC. Its protein product is CASSFQRAETQYF. Rearrangement joined TRBV12-3 or TRBV12-4 to TRBJ2-5; the D gene is unclear. A distance of 10 bases separates the germline ends of V and J, which lose 3 bases and 5 bases respectively. Counted from cysteine to phenylalanine, this CDR3 has 13 amino acids. The entry retains the CDR3 DNA only, 39 bases that are in frame from base 1.